The rows below give T cell receptor beta chains drawn from one sample of a study of cytomegalovirus exposure and HLA in healthy donors. The repertoire was sequenced with immunoSEQ multiplex PCR; TCRdb's copy has only in-frame clones and lacks some. In the table there are about 130,000 clones, under 80% of which are singletons. The sequencing sample was made of PBMCs. The receptor source for this set is a man between 18 and 35 years old in good health and CMV-seropositive. CDR3s include the opening cysteine and the closing phenylalanine or tryptophan. The D gene is left open where the match is weak. Size values are once, few and many counts, or a class for expanded clones, and some rows have none.

d_call: TRBD2; clone_size: -; j_call: TRBJ2-2; cdr3_length: 17; v_call: TRBV4-3; cdr3_nt: TGCGCCAGCAGCCAATTACTAGCGGGAGGTGCGGACGGGGAGCTGTTTTTT; cdr3_aa: CASSQLLAGGADGELFF
d_call: -; clone_size: -; j_call: TRBJ1-5; cdr3_length: 14; v_call: TRBV7-9; cdr3_nt: TGTGCCAGCAGCCGGGGAGGGCGCAATCAGCCCCAGCATTTT; cdr3_aa: CASSRGGRNQPQHF
d_call: -; clone_size: -; j_call: TRBJ1-2; cdr3_length: 11; v_call: TRBV10-2; cdr3_nt: TGCGCCAGTGGGCAAAACTATGGCTACACCTTC; cdr3_aa: CASGQNYGYTF
d_call: TRBD1; clone_size: -; j_call: TRBJ2-1; cdr3_length: 14; v_call: TRBV5-1; cdr3_nt: TGCGCCAGCAGCACTGCAGGGGGTATGAATGAGCAGTTCTTC; cdr3_aa: CASSTAGGMNEQFF
d_call: -; clone_size: -; j_call: TRBJ2-7; cdr3_length: 13; v_call: TRBV7-3; cdr3_nt: TGTGCCAGCAGCGTCTCGAGTCGATACGAGCAGTACTTC; cdr3_aa: CASSVSSRYEQYF
d_call: TRBD1; clone_size: -; j_call: TRBJ2-7; cdr3_length: 15; v_call: TRBV5-1; cdr3_nt: TGCGCCAGCAGCGCGGGGACAGGGGTTTCCTACGAGCAGTACTTC; cdr3_aa: CASSAGTGVSYEQYF
d_call: -; clone_size: -; j_call: TRBJ2-7; cdr3_length: 14; v_call: TRBV6-5; cdr3_nt: TGTGCCAGCAGTTACCGATCCGTAGGGGACGAGCAGTACTTC; cdr3_aa: CASSYRSVGDEQYF
d_call: -; clone_size: -; j_call: TRBJ2-5; cdr3_length: 14; v_call: TRBV5-1; cdr3_nt: TGCGCCAGCAGCATCGGACAGTACCAAGAGACCCAGTACTTC; cdr3_aa: CASSIGQYQETQYF
d_call: TRBD1; clone_size: -; j_call: TRBJ1-1; cdr3_length: 14; v_call: TRBV6-6; cdr3_nt: TGTGCCAGCAGGCCCGGGACAGGGGGAACTGAAGCTTTCTTT; cdr3_aa: CASRPGTGGTEAFF
d_call: TRBD1; clone_size: -; j_call: TRBJ2-5; cdr3_length: 15; v_call: TRBV15; cdr3_nt: TGTGCCACCAGCAGCCAATTGGGACAGGGGGAGACCCAGTACTTC; cdr3_aa: CATSSQLGQGETQYF
d_call: -; clone_size: -; j_call: TRBJ2-3; cdr3_length: 14; v_call: TRBV5-1; cdr3_nt: TGCGCCAGCAGCCGGCAGGGGGAGGTAGATACGCAGTATTTT; cdr3_aa: CASSRQGEVDTQYF
d_call: TRBD1; clone_size: -; j_call: TRBJ2-7; cdr3_length: 14; v_call: TRBV28; cdr3_nt: TGTGCCAGCAGTTTATCAGGGGGCTCCTACGAGCAGTACTTC; cdr3_aa: CASSLSGGSYEQYF
d_call: -; clone_size: few; j_call: TRBJ1-1; cdr3_length: 17; v_call: TRBV7-8; cdr3_nt: TGTGCCAGCAGCTTAGTATACCCGGAGAGGGCGAACACTGAAGCTTTCTTT; cdr3_aa: CASSLVYPERANTEAFF
d_call: TRBD1; clone_size: -; j_call: TRBJ2-7; cdr3_length: 13; v_call: TRBV30; cdr3_nt: TGTGCCTTGAAACGGGACAGGGGACACGAGCAGTACTTC; cdr3_aa: CALKRDRGHEQYF
d_call: TRBD1; clone_size: -; j_call: TRBJ2-7; cdr3_length: 16; v_call: TRBV7-9; cdr3_nt: TGTGCCAGCAGCTTAGCACCCGGGACAGTGTCCTACGAGCAGTACTTC; cdr3_aa: CASSLAPGTVSYEQYF
d_call: -; clone_size: -; j_call: TRBJ2-7; cdr3_length: 14; v_call: TRBV2; cdr3_nt: TGTGCCAGCAATAACAGGGTTTTCAACTACGAGCAGTACTTC; cdr3_aa: CASNNRVFNYEQYF
d_call: TRBD2; clone_size: once; j_call: TRBJ2-7; cdr3_length: 14; v_call: TRBV19; cdr3_nt: TGTGCCAGTAGTGTTGCTAGCGGGAGGGCCGGGGAGTACTTC; cdr3_aa: CASSVASGRAGEYF
d_call: -; clone_size: -; j_call: TRBJ1-2; cdr3_length: 15; v_call: TRBV4-1; cdr3_nt: TGCGCCAGCAGCCAAGATTGGCAGGGCCCCTATGGCTACACCTTC; cdr3_aa: CASSQDWQGPYGYTF
d_call: TRBD1; clone_size: -; j_call: TRBJ2-7; cdr3_length: 14; v_call: TRBV5-4; cdr3_nt: TGTGCCAGCAGCACGGCAGGGGGCCCCTACGAGCAGTACTTC; cdr3_aa: CASSTAGGPYEQYF
d_call: TRBD2; clone_size: -; j_call: TRBJ2-3; cdr3_length: 17; v_call: TRBV7-6; cdr3_nt: TGTGCCAGCAGCTTATTAGGCGGGAGTCTTAGCACAGATACGCAGTATTTT; cdr3_aa: CASSLLGGSLSTDTQYF
d_call: TRBD1; clone_size: -; j_call: TRBJ1-4; cdr3_length: 15; v_call: TRBV18; cdr3_nt: TGTGCCAGCTCACAGGACAGGGGGAAGAGTGAAAAACTGTTTTTT; cdr3_aa: CASSQDRGKSEKLFF
d_call: TRBD2; clone_size: -; j_call: TRBJ2-3; cdr3_length: 18; v_call: TRBV7-8; cdr3_nt: TGTGCCAGCAGCCGACGTCAATCTACTAGCGGGAATCGAGATACGCAGTATTTT; cdr3_aa: CASSRRQSTSGNRDTQYF
d_call: TRBD1; clone_size: -; j_call: TRBJ1-4; cdr3_length: 15; v_call: TRBV7-9; cdr3_nt: TGTGCCAGCAGCCATACAGGGGTCAGGGTTGAAAAACTGTTTTTT; cdr3_aa: CASSHTGVRVEKLFF
d_call: -; clone_size: once; j_call: TRBJ1-2; cdr3_length: 13; v_call: TRBV19; cdr3_nt: TGTGCCAGCTCCCCCAGAAGTAACTATGGCTACACCTTC; cdr3_aa: CASSPRSNYGYTF
d_call: TRBD1; clone_size: -; j_call: TRBJ1-2; cdr3_length: 12; v_call: TRBV6-6; cdr3_nt: TGTGCCACCTCCGGGACAGGGCGAGGCTACACCTTC; cdr3_aa: CATSGTGRGYTF
d_call: -; clone_size: -; j_call: TRBJ2-7; cdr3_length: 15; v_call: TRBV7-2; cdr3_nt: TGTGCCAGCAGCCGGACCGGACAGAAAACCTACGAGCAGTACTTC; cdr3_aa: CASSRTGQKTYEQYF
d_call: -; clone_size: -; j_call: TRBJ2-1; cdr3_length: 12; v_call: TRBV19; cdr3_nt: TGTGCCAGTAGTATAGGCCTAACAGTGCCGTTCTTC; cdr3_aa: CASSIGLTVPFF
d_call: TRBD2; clone_size: -; j_call: TRBJ2-7; cdr3_length: 17; v_call: TRBV18; cdr3_nt: TGTGCCAGCTCTCCGACTAGCGGGGGGGCCAGTTTCTACGAGCAGTACTTC; cdr3_aa: CASSPTSGGASFYEQYF
d_call: -; clone_size: -; j_call: TRBJ2-7; cdr3_length: 14; v_call: TRBV10-1; cdr3_nt: TGCGCCAGCAGTGAGTCCGGGGGATACAACGAGCAGTACTTC; cdr3_aa: CASSESGGYNEQYF
d_call: TRBD1; clone_size: -; j_call: TRBJ2-7; cdr3_length: 14; v_call: TRBV5-6; cdr3_nt: TGTGCCAGCAGCTTGGGGGACAGATCCTACGAGCAGTACTTC; cdr3_aa: CASSLGDRSYEQYF
d_call: -; clone_size: -; j_call: TRBJ1-6; cdr3_length: 14; v_call: TRBV28; cdr3_nt: TGTGCCAGCACCAGGGGTCTTAATAATTCACCCCTCCACTTT; cdr3_aa: CASTRGLNNSPLHF
d_call: TRBD2; clone_size: -; j_call: TRBJ2-1; cdr3_length: 13; v_call: TRBV5-1; cdr3_nt: TGCGCCAGCAGCTTGGACCCTAGCGGGGGGCCCGTCTTC; cdr3_aa: CASSLDPSGGPVF
d_call: TRBD2; clone_size: -; j_call: TRBJ2-3; cdr3_length: 16; v_call: TRBV27; cdr3_nt: TGTGCCAGCAGTTACAATTCAGCGGGAGGATCAGATACGCAGTATTTT; cdr3_aa: CASSYNSAGGSDTQYF
d_call: TRBD1; clone_size: -; j_call: TRBJ2-4; cdr3_length: 15; v_call: TRBV30; cdr3_nt: TGTGCCTGGAGTATGGGGGGACAGGGGGGAAACATTCAGTACTTC; cdr3_aa: CAWSMGGQGGNIQYF